The 21 T cell receptor beta chains given below trace back to one sample, sequenced in a study of T-cell memory formation after mild COVID-19. A single record per CDR3 protein comes from TCRdb applying MiXCR to the 5' RACE reads. The data hold more than 120,000 distinct CDR3 sequences, with under 25% observed a single time. The sequenced sample was PBMCs or a T cell subset sorted from them (not recorded which). Receptors were obtained from an adult woman who had mild COVID-19 (a few samples of this study predate the infection). Cell type and time point are not known.

This clonotype was recorded many times. This chain connects TRBV3-1 to TRBJ1-1, with 11 bases identical to TRBD1. With V trimmed by 4 bases and J by 4 bases, 5 bases remained unmatched. The germline V gene encodes CDR1 LGHDT and CDR2 YNNKEL (reference sequence). The CDR3 covers 15 residues. The CDR3, as DNA: TGTGCCAGCAGCCCCTTGGGACAGGGGGGCACTGAAGCTTTCTTT. Translating it yields CASSPLGQGGTEAFF. The whole variable domain, remainder taken from reference TRBV3-1 and TRBJ1-1, is DTAVSQTPKYLVTQMGNDKSIKCEQNLGHDTMYWYKQDSKKFLKIMFSYNNKELIINETVPNRFSPKSPDKAHLNLHINSLELGDSAVYFCASSPLGQGGTEAFFGQGTRLTVV.

This clonotype has only a few counts. DNA of the CDR3: TGTGCCAGTGGGACAGGGGTATATGGCTACACCTTC. Translating gives CASGTGVYGYTF. V and J are TRBV19 and TRBJ1-2; 10 bases line up with TRBD1. Germline CDR1 LNHDA, CDR2 SQIVND (reference sequence). J was trimmed by 5 bases and V by 8 bases; bases with no gene match: 2. This CDR3 is 12 amino acids long.

This clonotype has a count of ten or more. The chain carries TRBV3-1 and TRBJ2-7; D is possibly TRBD1 (6 bases). The germline V gene has CDR1 LGHDT and CDR2 YNNKEL (reference sequence). V was cut by 2 bases and J by 2 bases, with 16 bases left in between. The CDR3 runs 16 residues. CDR3 in DNA: TGTGCCAGCAGCCAATCTCACAGAACAGGGCCCTACGAGCAGTACTTC. Its protein product is CASSQSHRTGPYEQYF.

The sample holds many counts of this clonotype. The chain uses TRBV7-9 and TRBJ2-3; TRBD2 might be the D (5 bases). The CDR3 has 14 amino acids. Germline V CDR1 and CDR2: SEHNR, FQNEAQ (reference sequence). V lost 6 bases and J lost 3, with 13 bases in between. The DNA for the CDR3 is TGTGCCAGCAGGCGAGAGGGTGGGACAGATACGCAGTATTTT. Protein product: CASRREGGTDTQYF. Looking up the rest from reference TRBV7-9 and TRBJ2-3 gives the full variable domain: DTGVSQNPRHKITKRGQNVTFRCDPISEHNRLYWYRQTLGQGPEFLTYFQNEAQLEKSRLLSDRFSAERPKGSFSTLEIQRTEQGDSAMYLCASRREGGTDTQYFGPGTRLTVL.

The V gene is TRBV4-1, the J gene TRBJ2-3; tentatively, D is TRBD2 (6 bases). The CDR3 is 16 amino acids. Germline-derived CDR1 and CDR2 are MGHRA and YSYEKL. The ends were cut back, 0 bases at V and 5 bases at J, with 15 bases in the middle. CDR3 in amino acids: CASSQDPGVGGDTQYF. The DNA of the CDR3 is TGCGCCAGCAGCCAAGACCCCGGGGTCGGGGGAGATACGCAGTATTTT.

The gene calls are TRBV9 and TRBJ2-1; TRBD1 aligns across 7 bases. CDR3 length: 14 residues. Germline CDR1 reads SGDLS; CDR2 reads YYNGEE. The J segment lost 14 bases and the V segment lost 0 bases, leaving 11 bases of the junction unmatched. CDR3 coding DNA: TGTGCCAGCAGCGTAGAAGGGGGCGCTTCCCCCAAGTTCTTC. Translation: CASSVEGGASPKFF.

V is TRBV20-1 and J is TRBJ1-2, with no clear D. V dropped 4 bases and J dropped 8 bases, with 8 bases sitting between them. Germline CDR1 is DFQATT and CDR2 is SNEGSKA (reference sequence). This CDR3 region has 10 residues. CDR3 amino acids: CSAKVDGYTF. CDR3 nucleotides: TGCAGTGCTAAGGTTGACGGCTACACCTTC.

This clonotype was counted only a few times. V and J are TRBV24-1 and TRBJ2-6, with D maybe TRBD1 (5 bases). The V gene lost 5 bases and the J gene lost 1 base, with 8 bases spanning the gap. Germline values: CDR1 KGHDR, CDR2 SFDVKD. The CDR3 is made up of 15 amino acids. CDR3 DNA: TGTGCCACCAGTGGGACACCTTCTGGGGCCAACGTCCTGACTTTC. This encodes CATSGTPSGANVLTF.

This rearrangement joins TRBV5-1 to TRBJ1-1; D might be TRBD1 (5 bases). Germline CDR1 is SGHRS and CDR2 is YFSETQ. This CDR3 is 16 amino acids long. The V and J ends lost 4 bases and 1 base respectively, with 17 bases between them. The CDR3 region has the DNA TGCGCCAGCAGCCCTAGACACGGGAGGGGGAACACTGAAGCTTTCTTT. Its translation is CASSPRHGRGNTEAFF.

This clonotype occurred a few times. This chain joins TRBV5-1 and TRBJ2-7; TRBD2 matches 8 bases. J gave up 3 bases and V 3 bases, and 5 bases lay outside the gene matches. Germline CDR1 reads SGHRS; CDR2 reads YFSETQ. This CDR3 region has 14 residues. The CDR3 here is CASSSGLVGYEQYF. The DNA of the CDR3 is TGCGCCAGCAGCTCGGGACTAGTTGGCTACGAGCAGTACTTC.

The CDR3 loop is CASSGRGQSYEQYF. DNA of the CDR3: TGCGCCAGCAGTGGAAGAGGGCAGTCCTACGAGCAGTACTTC. V gene TRBV10-2 combines with J gene TRBJ2-7; TRBD2 might be the D (5 bases). Deletions cut 4 bases from V and 1 base from J, with 11 bases between. The CDR3 is made up of 14 amino acids. CDR1 WSHSY and CDR2 SAAADI come from the germline V gene.

V usage is TRBV15 and J usage is TRBJ2-7; D is uncertain. The CDR3 totals 13 residues. CDR1 is LNHNV, CDR2 YYDKDF, per germline (reference sequence). Trimming took 1 base from V and 5 from J, leaving 9 bases between them. CDR3 residues: CATSRGIRDEQYF. CDR3 DNA sequence: TGTGCCACCAGCAGAGGGATCCGGGACGAGCAGTACTTC.

The V gene is TRBV7-9, the J gene TRBJ1-5; no definite D call. The CDR3 is 14 residues long. Germline V gives CDR1 SEHNR, CDR2 FQNEAQ (reference sequence). The V end lost 3 bases, the J end lost 2 bases, and 8 bases lay between the germline ends. The CDR3 sequence is CASSFGSGNQPQHF. Written as DNA, the CDR3 is TGTGCCAGCAGCTTCGGTTCAGGCAATCAGCCCCAGCATTTT.

This clonotype came up once. This rearrangement joins TRBV5-1 to TRBJ2-5, with 7 bases matching TRBD2. Trimming removed 9 bases from V and 3 bases from J; junction bases left unmatched: 14. This CDR3 spans 15 amino acids. Looked up from germline, CDR1 is SGHRS and CDR2 is YFSETQ. CDR3: CATSYSRAGEETQYF. CDR3 coding DNA: TGCGCCACTTCCTACTCCAGGGCGGGAGAAGAGACCCAGTACTTC.

This clonotype was seen more than once but under ten times. This rearrangement joins TRBV7-9 to TRBJ2-7; D may be TRBD1 or TRBD2 (5 bases each). The CDR3 spans 12 residues. The germline V gene encodes CDR1 SEHNR and CDR2 FQNEAQ (reference sequence). V lost 5 bases and J lost 4, with 9 bases in between. CDR3 nucleotides: TGTGCCAGCAGCCGAGGGGCGTACGAGCAGTACTTC. Its translation: CASSRGAYEQYF.

The V call is TRBV6-5, the J call TRBJ1-5; no definite D call. V was pared by 6 bases and J by 6 bases, with 12 bases between. The CDR3 loop spans 13 amino acids. Germline assignment: CDR1 MNHEY and CDR2 SVGAGI. The CDR3 nucleotides are TGTGCCAGCAGCTCAAAACCGAGTCAGCCCCAGCATTTT. Translation: CASSSKPSQPQHF.

This chain connects TRBV5-1 to TRBJ2-7, with D tentatively TRBD1 (6 bases). The germline V gene encodes CDR1 SGHRS and CDR2 YFSETQ. This CDR3 is built from 14 residues. V dropped 0 bases and J dropped 5 bases, with 12 bases sitting between them. For the CDR3, the DNA is TGCGCCAGCAGCTTGGAAGCCAGGGGCAACGAGCAGTACTTC. Its protein is CASSLEARGNEQYF.

The chain employs TRBV5-4 and TRBJ2-3; 8 bases fit TRBD2. From germline, CDR1 is SGHNT and CDR2 YYREEE (reference sequence). The CDR3 extends over 16 amino acids. V shed 1 base, J shed 4 bases, and the junction held 8 bases outside the gene matches. Written as DNA, the CDR3 is TGTGCCAGCAGCTTGTTAACGGGAGGGCAATCAGATACGCAGTATTTT. This translates into CASSLLTGGQSDTQYF. The full variable domain, with the rest looked up from reference TRBV5-4 and TRBJ2-3, is ETGVTQSPTHLIKTRGQQVTLRCSSQSGHNTVSWYQQALGQGPQFIFQYYREEENGRGNFPPRFSGLQFPNYSSELNVNALELDDSALYLCASSLLTGGQSDTQYFGPGTRLTVL.

CDR3 nucleotide sequence: TGCAGTGCCGAGAGGGACGGATTACCGTACGAGCAGTACTTC. Protein sequence: CSAERDGLPYEQYF. This chain connects TRBV20-1 to TRBJ2-7; D tentatively reads TRBD1 or TRBD2 (5 bases each). This CDR3 contains 14 residues. Germline V gene sequence: CDR1 DFQATT, CDR2 SNEGSKA (reference sequence). V lost 6 bases and J 4 bases, leaving 19 bases between the germline ends.

This clonotype appeared many times. The gene calls are TRBV18 and TRBJ2-1; no firm D call. Germline V gene data show CDR1 as KGHSH and CDR2 as LQKENI. Trimming left V 3 bases short and J 9 bases short, with 15 bases between. The CDR3 length is 14 residues. CDR3 in DNA: TGTGCCAGCTCACCCGGTGGAGAAAAGAGTGAGCAGTTCTTC. Its translation: CASSPGGEKSEQFF.

The rearrangement joins TRBV6-5 to TRBJ1-1; D is possibly TRBD1 (6 bases). Trimming removed 0 bases at V and 7 bases at J, with 9 bases between. The CDR3 spans 13 residues. Looked up from germline, CDR1 is MNHEY and CDR2 is SVGAGI. The CDR3 DNA follows: TGTGCCAGCAGTTACTCGGGGGGCCTTGAAGCTTTCTTT. Residues: CASSYSGGLEAFF.